Below are 20 T cell receptor beta chains sequenced from a single sample in a study of Graves' ophthalmopathy and Graves' hyperthyroidism. Using RNA transcripts, the TCR beta CDR3 regions were amplified. Investigators did first-round RT-PCR with HTBI primers, then second-round multiplex PCR. One entry per CDR3 protein results from TCRdb running MiXCR on the multiplex PCR reads. The sample yields 300,000 to 400,000 distinct CDR3 sequences, around a sixth seen once. The source material was peripheral blood. All receptors derive from an adult man with Graves' ophthalmopathy.

This clonotype was recorded at least ten times. The J gene is TRBJ2-2, the V gene TRBV2; D possibly corresponds to TRBD2 (5 bases). The CDR3 loop spans 16 amino acids. V was clipped by 5 bases and J by 1 base, with 14 bases between them. CDR1 is SNHLY, CDR2 FYNNEI, per germline. CDR3 in amino acids: CASSKQRPVNTGELFF. CDR3 nucleotide sequence: TGTGCCAGCAGTAAACAGCGGCCTGTGAACACCGGGGAGCTGTTTTTT.

Comments on this clonotype: Germline and junction disagree at one end, which may indicate a read error. This chain uses TRBV6-1 with TRBJ2-4; tentative D call: TRBD2 (6 bases). Per germline, CDR1 MNHNS and CDR2 SASEGT. This CDR3 comprises 14 residues. CDR3 DNA sequence: TGTGCCAGCATTGAAGCGGGTTTGGCCAACATTCAGTACTTC. The encoded protein is CASIEAGLANIQYF.

This clonotype was detected ten times or more. The V call is TRBV27, the J call TRBJ2-7; no definite D call. The CDR3 runs 15 residues. Germline-derived CDR1 and CDR2 are MNHEY and SMNVEV (reference sequence). V was trimmed by 2 bases and J by 0 bases, leaving 11 bases between them. The CDR3 DNA sequence: TGTGCCAGCAGTTTAAGGTCGGGTAGCTCCTACGAGCAGTACTTC. Translated: CASSLRSGSSYEQYF.

This clonotype was picked up a small number of times. This chain links TRBV6-1 with TRBJ2-7, with 9 nucleotides matching TRBD1. The CDR3 runs 14 residues. Germline CDR1 and CDR2: MNHNS and SASEGT. V was clipped by 2 bases and J by 7 bases; unmatched bases: 6. CDR3 DNA: TGTGCCAGCAGTGAACAACAGGGGGCCGGGGAGCAGTACTTC. Protein: CASSEQQGAGEQYF.

This clonotype was observed many times. The chain joins TRBV5-1 to TRBJ1-3; D uncertain. Germline V gene lookup returns CDR1 SGHRS and CDR2 YFSETQ. The CDR3 covers 16 residues. V was shortened by 0 bases and J by 4 bases, with 14 bases between the two germline ends. The CDR3 spells CASSLGVLGRGNTIYF. As DNA, the CDR3 is TGCGCCAGCAGCTTGGGGGTTTTGGGTCGCGGAAACACCATATATTTT.

On this clonotype itself: One junction end disagrees with the germline gene, perhaps due to a read error. The DNA for the CDR3 is TGTGCCAGCAGTCTCAAAGGGGTGGGCACTGAAGCTTCCTTT. This encodes CASSLKGVGTEASF. J is TRBJ1-1 and V is TRBV6-1, with D possibly TRBD1 on 5 matching bases. CDR1 and CDR2 from the germline V gene are MNHNS and SASEGT. The CDR3 is 14 amino acids.

This clonotype was recorded many times. The chain couples TRBV12-3 or TRBV12-4 to TRBJ1-2, with a possible D match to TRBD1 (5 bases). This CDR3 has 16 amino acids. V lost 0 bases, J lost 3 bases, and 14 bases lay in between. CDR3 sequence: CASSLASTGTDYGYTF. The CDR3 DNA follows: TGTGCCAGCAGTTTAGCCAGTACCGGGACCGACTATGGCTACACCTTC.

Ten or more counts support this clonotype. The chain joins TRBV2 to TRBJ2-7; D not certain. Trimming took 7 bases from V and 0 from J, leaving 4 bases between them. Germline CDR1 and CDR2: SNHLY and FYNNEI. This CDR3 has 11 residues. The CDR3 sequence is CASKSSYEQYF. The CDR3, as DNA: TGTGCCAGCAAATCCTCCTACGAGCAGTACTTC.

A single count supports this clonotype. The gene calls are TRBV6-5 and TRBJ1-2, with 7 bases that match TRBD1. V shed 2 bases and J 4 bases; nucleotides not matched to a gene: 7. This CDR3 has 15 amino acids. Per germline, CDR1 MNHEY and CDR2 SVGAGI. The CDR3 DNA follows: TGTGCCAGCAGTTACCCACTAACAGGGGTCTATGGCTACACCTTC. Translation gives CASSYPLTGVYGYTF.

A few counts support this clonotype. This chain connects TRBV7-2 to TRBJ2-5, with 7 bases that match TRBD1. J gave up 5 bases and V 5 bases, and 11 bases lay outside the gene matches. Germline V lookup: CDR1 SGHTA, CDR2 FQGNSA. The CDR3 runs to 15 residues. CDR3 DNA: TGTGCCAGCAGCGCAAGGACAGGAGCGATTGAGACCCAGTACTTC. It yields the protein CASSARTGAIETQYF.

This clonotype was seen many times. V is TRBV2 and J is TRBJ2-5, with D tentatively TRBD1 or TRBD2 (7 bases each). The CDR3 has 17 residues. The germline V and J ends were trimmed by 3 bases and 0 bases, with 17 bases remaining between them. Germline CDR1 reads SNHLY; CDR2 reads FYNNEI. In DNA, the CDR3 is TGTGCCAGCAGTGATCTCTGGCAGGGGGGGTACCAAGAGACCCAGTACTTC. It specifies CASSDLWQGGYQETQYF.

The table lists this clonotype with a count of one. The genes are TRBV20-1 and TRBJ1-1, with a weak D call TRBD1 (5 bases). Deletions cut 3 bases from V and 1 base from J, with 12 bases between. The CDR3 consists of 14 residues. Germline CDR1 is DFQATT and CDR2 is SNEGSKA (reference sequence). The CDR3 loop is CSARSFGTNTEAFF. As DNA, the CDR3 is TGCAGTGCTAGGAGCTTTGGGACGAACACTGAAGCTTTCTTT.

This clonotype was seen repeatedly, ten times or more. The chain links TRBV6-4 to TRBJ2-7; D unclear. The ends were cut back, 7 bases at V and 0 bases at J, with 19 bases in the middle. This CDR3 region has 16 residues. Germline V gene sequence: CDR1 MRHNA, CDR2 SNTAGT. The CDR3 here is CASTADPRYISYEQYF. CDR3 nucleotide sequence: TGTGCCAGCACCGCCGACCCCCGGTATATCTCCTACGAGCAGTACTTC.

This clonotype was recorded at least ten times. The rearrangement joins TRBV12-3 or TRBV12-4 to TRBJ2-7, with TRBD2 as a possible D gene (5 bases). Trimming stripped 3 bases from V and 3 bases from J, with 12 bases between. The CDR3 is 14 amino acids. The CDR3 DNA follows: TGTGCCAGCAGTTTCAGGCCAGCGGACTACGAGCAGTACTTC. It is translated as CASSFRPADYEQYF.

There are many counts of this clonotype. This chain links TRBV28 with TRBJ1-2, with D perhaps matching TRBD1 (6 bases). The CDR3 extends over 14 amino acids. Germline values: CDR1 MDHEN, CDR2 SYDVKM. V was shortened by 8 bases and J by 4 bases, with 17 bases between the two germline ends. The chain's CDR3 is CASGGPRRFYGYTF. CDR3 nucleotides: TGTGCCAGCGGGGGGCCCAGGCGATTCTATGGCTACACCTTC.

The chain joins TRBV30 to TRBJ2-7, with TRBD1 matching over 10 bases. The CDR3 is 15 amino acids. Trimming removed 3 bases from V and 5 bases from J; junction bases left unmatched: 10. Germline V gene lookup returns CDR1 GTSNPN and CDR2 SVGIG (reference sequence). The CDR3 coding sequence is TGTGCCTGGAGGGTCCCGGGACAGGGGCTCCACGAGCAGTACTTC. This codes for CAWRVPGQGLHEQYF.

At least ten counts were recorded for this clonotype. This chain connects TRBV5-6 to TRBJ1-6; 12 bases fit TRBD1. The CDR3 covers 19 residues. The germline V gene encodes CDR1 SGHDT and CDR2 YYEEEE. Trimming removed 4 bases from V and 9 bases from J; junction bases left unmatched: 17. CDR3 protein: CASSPGTGGRSSIFSPLHF. CDR3 DNA sequence: TGTGCCAGCAGCCCCGGGACAGGGGGCAGGTCGTCTATTTTTTCACCCCTCCACTTT.

In this sample, this clonotype turned up many times. This rearrangement joins TRBV4-1 to TRBJ2-5, with D unresolved. V gave up 4 bases and J gave up 5 bases, with 14 bases separating them. Germline lookup yields CDR1 MGHRA and CDR2 YSYEKL. The length of the CDR3 is 14 residues. CDR3 sequence: CASSPRLVSETQYF. The CDR3 DNA is TGCGCCAGCAGCCCCCGCCTAGTTTCGGAGACCCAGTACTTC.

This clonotype was seen at least ten times. The chain joins TRBV3-1 to TRBJ1-2, with TRBD1 matching 7 bases. The CDR3 extends over 15 amino acids. V lost 2 bases, J lost 1 base, and 4 bases stayed unmatched. Germline lookup yields CDR1 LGHDT and CDR2 YNNKEL (reference sequence). This CDR3 reads CASSQSGQYNYGYTF. DNA of the CDR3: TGTGCCAGCAGCCAATCGGGACAGTATAACTATGGCTACACCTTC.

The gene calls are TRBV6-5 and TRBJ1-6, with D possibly TRBD1 on 5 matching bases. Trimming removed 2 bases from V and 9 bases from J, with 11 bases in between. This CDR3 region has 14 residues. The V gene's germline CDR1 is MNHEY and CDR2 SVGAGI. The CDR3 sequence is CASSYRGIGSPLHF. The CDR3, as DNA: TGTGCCAGCAGTTACAGGGGCATTGGTTCACCCCTCCACTTT.